The 20 T cell receptor beta chains below all came from one sample that was sequenced in a study of T cell repertoires in cytomegalovirus infection (dated by TCRdb to between 2017 and 2020). TCRdb names Illumina HiSeq 1500 as the instrument used. The raw public data were reprocessed by TCRdb itself: fastp quality trimming at Q25, MiXCR clonotype calling, in-frame beta chains only. Merged by CDR3 protein, the rows form single entries marked with the most common genes and DNA. The sample records 350,000 to 500,000 distinct CDR3 sequences, 31% of which are singletons. Approximately 15% of the sample is held by the ten biggest clonotypes. The sequenced sample was PBMCs. Receptors were obtained from a human donor in good health (CMV status not recorded). Some clones in this sample may be carry-over from other donors' samples.

This clonotype has only a few counts. The gene calls are TRBV7-6 and TRBJ2-3; 8 positions match TRBD2. The germline V gene has CDR1 SGHVS and CDR2 FNYEAQ. The V segment lost 1 base and the J segment 0 bases; nucleotides outside the gene matches: 3. The CDR3 sequence is 16 residues long. CDR3 loop: CASSLGGLGSTDTQYF. CDR3 bases: TGTGCCAGCAGCTTAGGGGGACTAGGGAGCACAGATACGCAGTATTTT.

The rearrangement joins TRBV12-3 or TRBV12-4 to TRBJ1-4; possible D gene TRBD1, 5 bases. This CDR3 comprises 13 residues. Trimming took off 6 bases at V and 6 bases at J, with 11 bases between the two ends. Here the CDR3 reads CASSPTGDEKLFF. The CDR3 nucleotides read TGTGCCAGCAGCCCGACGGGGGATGAAAAACTGTTTTTT.

This clonotype was found a few times. Here the CDR3 DNA reads TGTGCCAGCAGTTTTTCTCGACGAGCGGGGAACACTGAAGCTTTCTTT. Translated: CASSFSRRAGNTEAFF. The J gene is TRBJ1-1, the V gene TRBV12-3 or TRBV12-4, with unresolved D. There are 16 residues in the CDR3. V lost 3 bases, J lost 1 base, and 15 bases lay in between.

The chain uses TRBV7-3 and TRBJ2-3; TRBD1 might be the D (5 bases). The CDR3 covers 15 residues. V lost 5 bases to trimming and J lost 1 base, with 13 bases between them. Germline V gene lookup returns CDR1 SGHTA and CDR2 FQGTGA. CDR3 DNA sequence: TGTGCCAGCAGCCTAAGACAGAGCCGCACAGATACGCAGTATTTT. Translating gives CASSLRQSRTDTQYF. Full variable domain (remainder filled in from reference TRBV7-3 and TRBJ2-3): GAGVSQTPSNKVTEKGKYVELRCDPISGHTALYWYRQSLGQGPEFLIYFQGTGAADDSGLPNDRFFAVRPEGSVSTLKIQRTERGDSAVYLCASSLRQSRTDTQYFGPGTRLTVL.

The V call is TRBV5-6, the J call TRBJ2-2; 8 bases line up with TRBD2. J lost 3 bases, V lost 2 bases, and 9 bases had no gene match. Germline V gene data show CDR1 as SGHDT and CDR2 as YYEEEE. The CDR3 is 17 residues long. Here the CDR3 reads CASSFEAGGLDTGELFF. As DNA, the CDR3 is TGTGCCAGCAGCTTTGAGGCGGGGGGCCTTGACACCGGGGAGCTGTTTTTT.

This clonotype was seen more than once but under ten times. This chain uses TRBV27 with TRBJ2-3, with a possible D match to TRBD1 (6 bases). The CDR3 is 15 amino acids. Looked up from germline, CDR1 is MNHEY and CDR2 is SMNVEV (reference sequence). Trimming pared 6 bases from V and 4 bases from J, leaving 17 bases between. This CDR3 reads CASSWGQSSADTQYF. As DNA, the CDR3 is TGTGCCAGCAGCTGGGGGCAGTCCTCGGCAGATACGCAGTATTTT.

V is TRBV6-2 or TRBV6-3 and J is TRBJ1-1, with 9 positions matching TRBD1. With V trimmed by 1 base and J by 4 bases, 7 bases remained unmatched. The CDR3 is 16 residues long. Germline CDR1 reads MNHEY; CDR2 reads SVGEGT. This CDR3 reads CASSYFPGTGSTEAFF. In DNA form, the CDR3 reads TGTGCCAGCAGTTACTTTCCAGGGACAGGGAGCACTGAAGCTTTCTTT.

This clonotype was seen repeatedly, ten times or more. The gene calls are TRBV7-9 and TRBJ2-1, with 7 bases that match TRBD1. The CDR3 sequence is 15 residues long. Trimming at V came to 5 bases and at J to 4 bases, leaving 8 bases not matched to a gene. CDR1 SEHNR and CDR2 FQNEAQ come from the germline V gene (reference sequence). The CDR3 DNA is TGTGCCAGCAGCCAGACAGGGCCAGTGTACAATGAGCAGTTCTTC. It codes for CASSQTGPVYNEQFF.

A note on this clonotype: This may stem from a read error, because a much larger clone lies one nucleotide away. This chain connects TRBV2 to TRBJ2-2, with TRBD2 as a possible D gene (5 bases). Trimming removed 6 bases at V and 5 bases at J, with 7 bases between. Germline loops: CDR1 SNHLY, CDR2 FYNNEI. The CDR3 runs to 12 residues. The CDR3 sequence is CASSGETGELFF. The CDR3 DNA reads as TGTGCCAGCAGCGGGGAGACCGGGGAGCTGTTTTTT.

V gene TRBV28 combines with J gene TRBJ2-3; D might be TRBD2 (7 bases). Trimming pared 6 bases from V and 2 bases from J, leaving 15 bases between. The length of the CDR3 is 15 residues. CDR1 is MDHEN, CDR2 SYDVKM, per germline. CDR3 DNA: TGTGCCAGCAGACTCGGGGGGCCCCTCACAGATACGCAGTATTTT. Translating it yields CASRLGGPLTDTQYF.

The chain uses TRBV10-3 and TRBJ2-7, with 12 positions matching TRBD1. The V segment lost 6 bases and the J segment 1 base; nucleotides outside the gene matches: 10. The CDR3 covers 17 residues. Germline V CDR1 and CDR2: ENHRY, SYGVKD. Here the CDR3 DNA reads TGTGCCATCAGCCCCCGGGACAGGGGGCATCATTCCTACGAGCAGTACTTC. This gives the protein CAISPRDRGHHSYEQYF.

Many counts were recorded for this clonotype. The gene calls are TRBV11-2 and TRBJ2-7; D not certain. Looked up from germline, CDR1 is SGHAT and CDR2 is FQNNGV. The CDR3 extends over 16 amino acids. Trimming shortened V by 5 bases and J by 2 bases, and 19 bases separated the two germline ends. Here the CDR3 DNA reads TGTGCCAGCAGCCTTTTGTCTCAATTTTGGACCTACGAGCAGTACTTC. Translating gives CASSLLSQFWTYEQYF.

This clonotype was counted ten times or more. The chain is built from TRBV7-8 and TRBJ1-2; 10 nucleotides agree with TRBD1. The trim removed 4 bases at V and 7 bases at J, leaving 15 bases unmatched. The CDR3 is made up of 17 amino acids. In germline, CDR1 is SGHVS, CDR2 FQNEAQ. This chain's CDR3 is CASSSQTTGQGLGGYTF. CDR3 in DNA: TGTGCCAGCAGCTCGCAAACCACGGGACAGGGGTTGGGTGGCTACACCTTC.

This clonotype occurred many times. The chain couples TRBV7-2 to TRBJ1-5, with no clear D. Germline-derived CDR1 and CDR2 are SGHTA and FQGNSA. The CDR3 runs 17 residues. The V end lost 1 base, the J end lost 4 bases, and 17 bases lay between the germline ends. The CDR3 sequence is CASSLGLGNGVNQPQHF. The CDR3 nucleotides read TGTGCCAGCAGCTTAGGTTTGGGTAATGGGGTTAATCAGCCCCAGCATTTT.

This clonotype has a handful of counts. The rearrangement uses TRBV29-1 and TRBJ2-1, with TRBD2 as a possible D gene (6 bases). This CDR3 has 15 amino acids. The germline gives CDR1 SQVTM, CDR2 ANQGSEA. Trimming left V 5 bases short and J 7 bases short, with 21 bases between. The CDR3 sequence is CSVRKTGETRNEQFF. The CDR3 DNA sequence: TGCAGCGTTCGAAAGACGGGGGAGACACGGAATGAGCAGTTCTTC.

This clonotype was seen many times. The chain combines TRBV7-9 with TRBJ2-1; D unclear. Germline CDR1 reads SEHNR; CDR2 reads FQNEAQ (reference sequence). The CDR3 totals 15 residues. Trimming removed 6 bases at V and 5 bases at J, with 17 bases between. The CDR3 sequence: CASRSTVHGNNEQFF. As DNA, the CDR3 is TGTGCCAGCAGGTCGACGGTACATGGAAACAATGAGCAGTTCTTC.

Note on this clonotype: Compared with germline, one end of the junction differs, possibly owing to a read error. The chain links TRBV20-1 to TRBJ1-2, with TRBD1 as a possible D gene (6 bases). The V gene's germline CDR1 is DFQATT and CDR2 SNEGSKA (reference sequence). This CDR3 contains 15 residues. CDR3 DNA sequence: TGCAGTGCTAGAGATTTTCCGGGGGCAGGCTATGGCTACACATTC. It translates to CSARDFPGAGYGYTF.

This clonotype was detected ten times or more. V usage is TRBV9 and J usage is TRBJ2-2, with TRBD1 as a possible D gene (5 bases). The V gene's germline CDR1 is SGDLS and CDR2 YYNGEE. Trimming took 5 bases from V and 2 from J, leaving 16 bases between them. The CDR3 covers 16 residues. For the CDR3, the DNA is TGTGCCAGCAGTCTCACAGGTGTGGGAAACACCGGGGAGCTGTTTTTT. This translates into CASSLTGVGNTGELFF.

The rearrangement links TRBV7-2 to TRBJ1-2; no definite D call. Germline-derived CDR1 and CDR2 are SGHTA and FQGNSA. The CDR3 contains 15 residues. The germline V and J ends were trimmed by 1 base and 6 bases, with 15 bases remaining between them. CDR3 sequence: CASSLGPDLPDGYTF. CDR3 bases: TGTGCCAGCAGCTTAGGACCAGACCTTCCGGATGGCTACACCTTC.

The chain joins TRBV7-9 to TRBJ1-1; 7 nucleotides line up with TRBD1. CDR1 is SEHNR and CDR2 is FQNEAQ in the germline V gene (reference sequence). Unmatched junction bases numbered 11, after V lost 5 bases and J lost 2 bases. This CDR3 is 16 amino acids long. The CDR3 spells CASSAYRGMGNTEAFF. CDR3 DNA: TGTGCCAGCAGCGCTTACAGGGGAATGGGCAACACTGAAGCTTTCTTT.